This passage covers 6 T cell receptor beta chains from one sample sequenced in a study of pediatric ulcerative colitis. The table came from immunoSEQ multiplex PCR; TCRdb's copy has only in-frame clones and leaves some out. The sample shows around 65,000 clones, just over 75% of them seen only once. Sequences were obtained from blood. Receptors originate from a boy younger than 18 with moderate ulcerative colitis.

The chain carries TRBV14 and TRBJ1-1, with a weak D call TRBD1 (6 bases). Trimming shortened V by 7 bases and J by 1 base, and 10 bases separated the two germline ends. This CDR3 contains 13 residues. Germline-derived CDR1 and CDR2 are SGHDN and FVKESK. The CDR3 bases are TGTGCCAGCACAGGGACACCGAACACTGAAGCTTTCTTT. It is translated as CASTGTPNTEAFF.

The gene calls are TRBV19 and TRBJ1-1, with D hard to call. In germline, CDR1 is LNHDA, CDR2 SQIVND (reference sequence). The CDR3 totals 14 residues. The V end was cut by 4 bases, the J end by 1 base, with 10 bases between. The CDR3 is CASSTRRKNTEAFF. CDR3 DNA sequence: TGTGCCAGTAGTACGCGACGGAAGAACACTGAAGCTTTCTTT.

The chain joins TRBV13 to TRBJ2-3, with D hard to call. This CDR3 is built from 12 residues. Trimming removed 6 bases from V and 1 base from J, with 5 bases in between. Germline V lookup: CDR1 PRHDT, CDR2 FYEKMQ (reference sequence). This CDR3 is CASSQGTDTQYF. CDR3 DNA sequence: TGTGCCAGCAGTCAGGGCACAGATACGCAGTATTTT.

In nucleotides, the CDR3 is TGTGCCAGTAGTATGCGGGACAGGGCCTCCTACGAGCAGTACTTC. Translated: CASSMRDRASYEQYF. V and J are TRBV19 and TRBJ2-7, with TRBD1 matching over 9 bases. CDR1 and CDR2 from the germline V gene are LNHDA and SQIVND (reference sequence). The CDR3 contains 15 residues. With 3 bases clipped from V and 0 bases from J, the junction kept 3 bases outside the gene matches. The full variable domain, in which reference TRBV19 and TRBJ2-7 provide the parts outside the CDR3, is DGGITQSPKYLFRKEGQNVTLSCEQNLNHDAMYWYRQDPGQGLRLIYYSQIVNDFQKGDIAEGYSVSREKKESFPLTVTSAQKNPTAFYLCASSMRDRASYEQYFGPGTRLTVT.

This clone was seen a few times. CDR3 amino acids: CASSHSPDTQYF. CDR3 DNA sequence: TGTGCCAGCAGCCACAGCCCAGATACGCAGTATTTT. The chain recombines TRBV11-2 with TRBJ2-3; D gene uncertain. Trimming left V 5 bases short and J 4 bases short, with 7 bases between. The CDR3 is 12 residues long. CDR1 SGHAT and CDR2 FQNNGV come from the germline V gene. The entire variable domain, with the rest obtained from reference TRBV11-2 and TRBJ2-3, is as follows: EAGVAQSPRYKIIEKRQSVAFWCNPISGHATLYWYQQILGQGPKLLIQFQNNGVVDDSQLPKDRFSAERLKGVDSTLKIQPAKLEDSAVYLCASSHSPDTQYFGPGTRLTVL.

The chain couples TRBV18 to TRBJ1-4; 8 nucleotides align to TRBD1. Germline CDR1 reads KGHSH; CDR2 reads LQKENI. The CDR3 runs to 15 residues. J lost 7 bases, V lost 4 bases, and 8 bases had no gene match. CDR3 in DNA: TGTGCCAGCTCACTGACAGGGGCGGAGGGTGAAAAACTGTTTTTT. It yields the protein CASSLTGAEGEKLFF.